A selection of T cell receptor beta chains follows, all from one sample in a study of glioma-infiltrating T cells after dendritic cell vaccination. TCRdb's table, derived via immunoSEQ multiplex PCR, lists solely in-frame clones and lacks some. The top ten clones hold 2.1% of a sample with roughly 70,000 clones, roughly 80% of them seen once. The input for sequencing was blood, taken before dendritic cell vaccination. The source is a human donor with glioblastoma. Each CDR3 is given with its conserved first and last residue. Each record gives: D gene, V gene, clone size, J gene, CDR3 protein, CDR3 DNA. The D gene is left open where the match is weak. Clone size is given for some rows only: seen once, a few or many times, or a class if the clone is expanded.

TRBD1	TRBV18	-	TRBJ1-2	CASSPPSRDSTYGYTF	TGTGCCAGCTCACCCCCCTCCCGGGACAGCACCTATGGCTACACCTTC
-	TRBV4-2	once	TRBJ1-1	CASSRPSGEANTEAFF	TGTGCCAGCAGCCGACCCAGCGGGGAAGCAAACACTGAAGCTTTCTTT
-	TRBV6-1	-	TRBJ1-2	CASSEQDYGYTF	TGTGCCAGCAGTGAACAGGACTATGGCTACACCTTC
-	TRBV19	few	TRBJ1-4	CASSQEGLSEKLFF	TGTGCCAGTAGTCAGGAGGGACTCTCCGAAAAACTGTTTTTT
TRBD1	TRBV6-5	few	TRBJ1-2	CASSFGTGGLYGYTF	TGTGCCAGCAGCTTCGGGACAGGGGGTTTGTATGGCTACACCTTC
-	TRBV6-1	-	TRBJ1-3	CASTRGDFSGNTIYF	TGTGCCAGCACCAGGGGCGACTTCTCTGGAAACACCATATATTTT
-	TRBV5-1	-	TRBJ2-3	CASSLKSIRDTTPASTDTQYF	TGCGCCAGCAGCCTAAAATCGATCCGGGACACAACCCCTGCTAGCACAGATACGCAGTATTTT
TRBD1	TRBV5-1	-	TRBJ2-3	CASSEGQASTDTQYF	TGCGCCAGCAGCGAGGGACAGGCTAGCACAGATACGCAGTATTTT
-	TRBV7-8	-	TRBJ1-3	CASSPRLGNTIYF	TGTGCCAGCAGCCCCAGACTCGGAAACACCATATATTTT
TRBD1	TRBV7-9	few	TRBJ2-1	CASSSSDRVQRDNEQFF	TGTGCCAGCAGCTCGTCGGACAGGGTCCAACGTGACAATGAGCAGTTCTTC
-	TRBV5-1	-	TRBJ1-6	CASSLTAQDNSPLHF	TGCGCCAGCAGCTTGACGGCACAGGATAATTCACCCCTCCACTTT
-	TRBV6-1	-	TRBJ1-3	CASSLEGYSGNTIYF	TGTGCCAGCAGTTTAGAGGGCTACTCTGGAAACACCATATATTTT
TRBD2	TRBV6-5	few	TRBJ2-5	CASSSSGGEETQYF	TGTGCCAGCAGTTCTAGCGGGGGAGAGGAGACCCAGTACTTC
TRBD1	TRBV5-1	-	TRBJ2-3	CASSLGQGFSTDTQYF	TGCGCCAGCAGCTTGGGACAGGGTTTCAGCACAGATACGCAGTATTTT
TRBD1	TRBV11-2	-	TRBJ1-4	CASSLVLGTGATNEKLFF	TGTGCCAGCAGCTTAGTCCTTGGGACAGGAGCAACTAATGAAAAACTGTTTTTT
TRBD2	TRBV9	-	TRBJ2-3	CASSVDPGGTDTQYF	TGTGCCAGCAGCGTAGATCCGGGGGGGACAGATACGCAGTATTTT
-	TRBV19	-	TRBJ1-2	CASSLARGTNYGYTF	TGTGCCAGTAGTCTCGCCAGGGGTACTAACTATGGCTACACCTTC
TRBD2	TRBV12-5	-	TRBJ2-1	CASGRLAGIYNEQFF	TGTGCTAGTGGCCGGTTAGCGGGTATCTACAATGAGCAGTTCTTC
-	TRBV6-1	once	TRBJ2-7	CASRNPGGPSYEQYF	TGTGCCAGCAGAAATCCCGGGGGTCCTTCCTACGAGCAGTACTTC
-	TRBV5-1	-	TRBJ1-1	CASGWGRDTEAFF	TGCGCCAGCGGATGGGGCAGGGACACTGAAGCTTTCTTT
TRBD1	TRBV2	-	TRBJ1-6	CASSRDSLNNSPLHF	TGTGCCAGCAGCCGGGACAGCCTTAATAATTCACCCCTCCACTTT
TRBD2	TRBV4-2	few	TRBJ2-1	CASSLGTSGSRNEQFF	TGTGCCAGCAGCCTTGGGACTAGCGGATCCCGCAATGAGCAGTTCTTC
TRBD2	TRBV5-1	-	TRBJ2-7	CASSLVPSGGTSYEQYF	TGCGCCAGCAGCTTGGTCCCTAGCGGGGGGACCTCCTACGAGCAGTACTTC
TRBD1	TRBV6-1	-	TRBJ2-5	CASRDHRGRETQYF	TGTGCCAGCAGGGATCACAGGGGGCGAGAGACCCAGTACTTC
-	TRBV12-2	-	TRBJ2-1	CASRLKRGGFEEQFF	TGTGCAAGTCGCTTAAAGCGGGGGGGCTTCGAGGAGCAGTTCTTC
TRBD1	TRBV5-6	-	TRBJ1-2	CASSLGTGGFYGYTF	TGTGCCAGCAGCTTAGGGACAGGGGGATTCTATGGCTACACCTTC
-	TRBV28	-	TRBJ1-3	CASSTQAGNTIYF	TGTGCCAGCAGTACACAGGCCGGAAACACCATATATTTT
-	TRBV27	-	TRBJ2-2	CASSLGSTGTGELFF	TGTGCCAGCAGTTTGGGCAGTACCGGCACCGGGGAGCTGTTTTTT
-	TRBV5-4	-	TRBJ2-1	CASSLDVGTWEQFF	TGTGCCAGCAGCTTGGACGTCGGGACTTGGGAGCAGTTCTTC
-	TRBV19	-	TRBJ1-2	CASSALRGNYGYTF	TGTGCCAGTAGCGCCCTCCGGGGTAACTATGGCTACACCTTC
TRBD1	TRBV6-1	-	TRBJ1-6	CASSVPTTGGNSPLHF	TGTGCCAGCAGTGTCCCCACGACAGGGGGAAATTCACCCCTCCACTTT
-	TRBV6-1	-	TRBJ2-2	CASRLQGATGELFF	TGTGCCAGCAGGTTACAGGGCGCCACCGGGGAGCTGTTTTTT
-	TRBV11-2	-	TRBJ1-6	CASRTSYSEGASPLHF	TGTGCCAGCAGAACCTCCTACAGCGAGGGTGCTTCACCCCTCCACTTT
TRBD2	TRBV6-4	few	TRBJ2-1	CASSEERGGGNEQFF	TGTGCCAGCAGTGAAGAGCGGGGGGGCGGGAATGAGCAGTTCTTC
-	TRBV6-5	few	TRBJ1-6	CASRLNTGYSPLHF	TGTGCCAGCAGACTCAATACAGGATATTCACCCCTCCACTTT
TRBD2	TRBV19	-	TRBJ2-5	CASSPSGNGETQYF	TGTGCCAGTAGTCCTAGCGGGAACGGGGAGACCCAGTACTTC
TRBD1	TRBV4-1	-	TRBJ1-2	CASSQDDRGSKGYTF	TGCGCCAGCAGCCAAGATGACAGGGGGTCTAAAGGCTACACCTTC